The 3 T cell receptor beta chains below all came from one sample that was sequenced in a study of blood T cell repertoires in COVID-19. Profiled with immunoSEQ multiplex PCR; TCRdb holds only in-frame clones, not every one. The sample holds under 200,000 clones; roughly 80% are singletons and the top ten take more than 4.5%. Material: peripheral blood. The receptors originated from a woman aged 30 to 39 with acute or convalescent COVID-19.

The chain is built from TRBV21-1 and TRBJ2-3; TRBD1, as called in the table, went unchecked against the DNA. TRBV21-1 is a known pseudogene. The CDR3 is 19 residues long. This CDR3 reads CASSKDWPSQGESTDTQYF. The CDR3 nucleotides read TGTGCCAGCAGCAAAGATTGGCCCAGCCAGGGGGAGAGCACAGATACGCAGTATTTT.

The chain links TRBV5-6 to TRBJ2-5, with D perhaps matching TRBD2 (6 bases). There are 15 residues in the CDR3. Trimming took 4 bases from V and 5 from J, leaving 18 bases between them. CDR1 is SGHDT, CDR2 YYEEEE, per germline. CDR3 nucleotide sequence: TGTGCCAGCAGCCCAGACGGGGGTGTAGGGGAGACCCAGTACTTC. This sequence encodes CASSPDGGVGETQYF.

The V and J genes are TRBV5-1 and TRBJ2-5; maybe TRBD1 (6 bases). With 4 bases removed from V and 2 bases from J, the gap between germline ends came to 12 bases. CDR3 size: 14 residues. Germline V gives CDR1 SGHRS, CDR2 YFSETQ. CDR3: CASSPIGQQETQYF. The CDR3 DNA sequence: TGCGCCAGCAGCCCGATAGGACAGCAAGAGACCCAGTACTTC.